Presented here are 29 T cell receptor beta chains from one specimen sequenced in a study of CXCR3-negative and CXCR3-positive naive CD8 T cells. In preparing the TRB cDNA libraries, 5' RACE with UMI labels was used. From the 5' RACE reads, TCRdb lists one entry per CDR3 protein and no DNA. The sample has over 70,000 distinct CDR3 sequences. The sample was naive CXCR3- CD8+ T cells from blood. The sample's subset: CD45RO-CCR7+CD27+CD95- naive CD8+ T cells lacking CXCR3 (TNR3-). The receptors originated from a human donor in good health. Some clones in this sample may be carry-over from other donors' samples.

This chain uses TRBV6-6 with TRBJ1-1. The CDR3 is 15 amino acids. CDR1 and CDR2 (germline): MNHNY, SVGAGI (reference sequence). The CDR3 sequence is CASSYSEGVNTEAFF.

The J gene is TRBJ2-7, the V gene TRBV7-9; absent DNA, TCRdb's TRBD2 call cannot be checked. Looked up from germline, CDR1 is SEHNR and CDR2 is FQNEAQ (reference sequence). The CDR3 is 17 amino acids. The CDR3: CASSPTPGERENYEQYF.

This chain uses TRBV29-1 with TRBJ2-7; TCRdb gives TRBD2 as the D gene, but with no DNA this cannot be confirmed. The CDR3 extends over 14 amino acids. Germline-derived CDR1 and CDR2 are SQVTM and ANQGSEA. This CDR3 reads CSVEWTSGGYEQYF.

V gene TRBV4-1 combines with J gene TRBJ1-6; TCRdb gives TRBD1 as the D gene, but with no DNA this cannot be confirmed. Germline values: CDR1 MGHRA, CDR2 YSYEKL. The CDR3 sequence is 19 residues long. Here the CDR3 reads CASSQDRAGASSYNSPLHF.

The chain carries TRBV9 and TRBJ2-1; TCRdb indicates TRBD1, and absent DNA this call remains unverified. The CDR3 is 16 amino acids. Germline V gene lookup returns CDR1 SGDLS and CDR2 YYNGEE. The CDR3: CASSSPGHGGSNEQFF.

The V and J genes are TRBV7-3 and TRBJ2-5; the D gene TCRdb calls, TRBD1, cannot be checked with no DNA. The germline gives CDR1 SGHTA, CDR2 FQGTGA. The CDR3 is made up of 15 amino acids. The CDR3 reads CASSSRTGAGETQYF.

The chain employs TRBV30 and TRBJ2-7. Germline assignment: CDR1 GTSNPN and CDR2 SVGIG (reference sequence). The CDR3 has 13 amino acids. CDR3 sequence reads: CAWSVDGSYEQYF.

This chain connects TRBV7-9 to TRBJ2-7. The CDR3 runs 13 residues. CDR1 is SEHNR, CDR2 FQNEAQ, per germline (reference sequence). The CDR3 loop is CASSLPQSYEQYF. The full variable domain, completed using reference TRBV7-9 and TRBJ2-7, is DTGVSQNPRHKITKRGQNVTFRCDPISEHNRLYWYRQTLGQGPEFLTYFQNEAQLEKSRLLSDRFSAERPKGSFSTLEIQRTEQGDSAMYLCASSLPQSYEQYFGPGTRLTVT.

The gene calls are TRBV29-1 and TRBJ2-2. Germline V gives CDR1 SQVTM, CDR2 ANQGSEA. This CDR3 is 16 amino acids long. CDR3 loop: CSAARSVSANTGELFF.

The V call is TRBV19, the J call TRBJ1-1; the D call of TRBD1 rests on TCRdb alone, since no DNA is present to check it. CDR1 and CDR2 from the germline V gene are LNHDA and SQIVND (reference sequence). CDR3 size: 16 residues. CDR3 residues: CASSIGDRIGNTEAFF. The full variable domain, rest sourced from reference TRBV19 and TRBJ1-1, is DGGITQSPKYLFRKEGQNVTLSCEQNLNHDAMYWYRQDPGQGLRLIYYSQIVNDFQKGDIAEGYSVSREKKESFPLTVTSAQKNPTAFYLCASSIGDRIGNTEAFFGQGTRLTVV.

The rearrangement uses TRBV20-1 and TRBJ2-3; there is no DNA to check the TCRdb D call of TRBD2. Germline V gene sequence: CDR1 DFQATT, CDR2 SNEGSKA (reference sequence). CDR3 size: 16 residues. CDR3 region: CSARDGGSGGMDTQYF.

The chain links TRBV18 to TRBJ2-1. The CDR3 runs 12 residues. Germline-derived CDR1 and CDR2 are KGHSH and LQKENI. The CDR3 spells CASSPVGNEQFF.

The rearrangement uses TRBV29-1 and TRBJ2-7. This CDR3 region has 13 residues. Germline V lookup: CDR1 SQVTM, CDR2 ANQGSEA. The CDR3 sequence is CSATHVRAHEQYF.

The chain uses TRBV29-1 and TRBJ2-7; as DNA is missing, the TRBD2 call by TCRdb cannot be tested. The CDR3 loop spans 12 amino acids. Germline values: CDR1 SQVTM, CDR2 ANQGSEA. CDR3 sequence: CSVVFWEGLLDF.

This rearrangement joins TRBV7-9 to TRBJ2-1; lacking DNA, the TRBD1 call made by TCRdb goes unchecked. Per germline, CDR1 SEHNR and CDR2 FQNEAQ (reference sequence). There are 16 residues in the CDR3. The CDR3 loop is CASSPRGGYSYNEQFF.

The rearrangement uses TRBV29-1 and TRBJ2-6; TCRdb gives TRBD1 as the D gene, but with no DNA this cannot be confirmed. Germline CDR1 SQVTM, CDR2 ANQGSEA. The length of the CDR3 is 16 residues. CDR3 loop: CSVIQGRGSGANVLTF.

The CDR3 reads CSARANPLGLARYEQYF. The chain has TRBV20-1 and TRBJ2-7; TCRdb returns TRBD2, unconfirmable since there is no DNA. Germline V gene data show CDR1 as DFQATT and CDR2 as SNEGSKA (reference sequence). This CDR3 comprises 17 residues.

The chain has TRBV6-2 or TRBV6-3 and TRBJ2-2. Germline V gives CDR1 MNHEY, CDR2 SVGEGT. This CDR3 has 18 amino acids. The CDR3 is CASSYSIVEQKNTGELFF.

The chain uses TRBV29-1 and TRBJ1-2; TCRdb gives TRBD1 as the D gene, but with no DNA this cannot be confirmed. This CDR3 region has 13 residues. Germline-derived CDR1 and CDR2 are SQVTM and ANQGSEA. CDR3 region: CSVTGGAGYGYTF. Full variable domain (rest looked up from reference TRBV29-1 and TRBJ1-2): SAVISQKPSRDICQRGTSLTIQCQVDSQVTMMFWYRQQPGQSLTLIATANQGSEATYESGFVIDKFPISRPNLTFSTLTVSNMSPEDSSIYLCSVTGGAGYGYTFGSGTRLTVV.

The rearrangement links TRBV12-3 or TRBV12-4 to TRBJ2-5. The CDR3 length is 13 residues. The CDR3 is CASSFWDQETQYF.

The CDR3 loop is CSDETSMSYEQYF. The J gene is TRBJ2-7, the V gene TRBV29-1. This CDR3 is 13 amino acids long. Germline assignment: CDR1 SQVTM and CDR2 ANQGSEA.

CDR3 amino acids: CASSSDRDEAFF. The chain uses TRBV7-9 and TRBJ1-1; the D call of TRBD1 rests on TCRdb alone, since no DNA is present to check it. The germline V gene encodes CDR1 SEHNR and CDR2 FQNEAQ (reference sequence). There are 12 residues in the CDR3.

The rearrangement joins TRBV29-1 to TRBJ2-2; the TCRdb D gene call, TRBD1, has no DNA to confirm it. The CDR3 is 17 residues long. Germline CDR1 is SQVTM and CDR2 is ANQGSEA. The chain's CDR3 is CSVLTIFGDRANGELFF.

The chain has TRBV7-2 and TRBJ1-6. Germline CDR1 is SGHTA and CDR2 is FQGNSA. This CDR3 region has 14 residues. The CDR3 spells CASSLDGGIPPLHF.

CDR3 sequence reads: CASSQDGGPTDTQYF. The chain employs TRBV4-2 and TRBJ2-3; the TCRdb call, TRBD1, lacks DNA for checking. Germline V gene sequence: CDR1 LGHNA, CDR2 YNFKEQ. The CDR3 contains 15 residues.

The chain joins TRBV12-3 or TRBV12-4 to TRBJ1-2; TCRdb outputs TRBD1, but without DNA this stays unchecked. This CDR3 spans 14 amino acids. CDR3 loop: CASRPQGAEPGYTF.

This chain links TRBV7-9 with TRBJ2-5; the D gene TCRdb calls, TRBD2, cannot be checked with no DNA. CDR1 and CDR2 (germline): SEHNR, FQNEAQ (reference sequence). This CDR3 comprises 14 residues. The CDR3 sequence is CASSSRDLQETQYF.

CDR3 in amino acids: CASSHYQGERNEKLFF. The V gene is TRBV7-9, the J gene TRBJ1-4; TCRdb proposes TRBD1, but this gene call is untestable without DNA. Germline-derived CDR1 and CDR2 are SEHNR and FQNEAQ (reference sequence). This CDR3 is built from 16 residues.

The chain's CDR3 is CASSEFFTEASGSYEQYF. The chain recombines TRBV25-1 with TRBJ2-7. CDR3 size: 18 residues. Germline V lookup: CDR1 MGHDK, CDR2 SYGVNS.